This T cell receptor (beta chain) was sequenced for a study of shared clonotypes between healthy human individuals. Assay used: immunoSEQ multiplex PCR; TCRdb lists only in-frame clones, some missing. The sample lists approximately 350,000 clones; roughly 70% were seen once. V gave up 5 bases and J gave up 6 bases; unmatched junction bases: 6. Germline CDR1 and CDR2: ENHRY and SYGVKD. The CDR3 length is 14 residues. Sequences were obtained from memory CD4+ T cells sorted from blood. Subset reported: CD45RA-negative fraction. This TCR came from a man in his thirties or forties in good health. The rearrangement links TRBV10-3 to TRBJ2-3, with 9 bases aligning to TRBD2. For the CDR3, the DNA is TGTGCCATCAGTCCCTTAGCGGGAGCCGATACGCAGTATTTT. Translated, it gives CAISPLAGADTQYF.